The 15 T cell receptor beta chains listed next were all sequenced from one sample in a study of technical replicates of blood from a handful of donors. Generated by immunoSEQ multiplex PCR, the TCRdb table keeps only in-frame clones and is missing some. The data hold some 100,000 clones, with around 96% observed a single time. The material sequenced was T cells isolated from PBMCs. Receptors originate from a human donor in good health.

Concerning this clone itself: One end of the junction does not line up with germline, which may come from a read error. This chain links TRBV28 with TRBJ2-1; D is possibly TRBD2 (5 bases). Germline CDR1 reads MDHEN; CDR2 reads SYDVKM. This CDR3 comprises 12 residues. The CDR3 reads CASRHLGLAKVF. The CDR3 DNA reads TGTGCCAGCAGACACCTCGGGCTAGCAAAGGTCTTC.

This chain uses TRBV18 with TRBJ1-1; weak D call: TRBD1 (5 bases). V lost 3 bases, J lost 10 bases, and 21 bases lay in between. This CDR3 contains 15 residues. CDR1 is KGHSH, CDR2 LQKENI, per germline. This chain's CDR3 is CASSPGTSRNGGAFF. The CDR3 DNA is TGTGCCAGCTCACCCGGGACTTCCCGAAATGGTGGAGCTTTCTTT.

CDR3 DNA sequence: TGTGCCAGCAGCTACCGGCCAGAGGGCCGGGTGAACACTGAAGCTTTCTTT. Amino acid sequence: CASSYRPEGRVNTEAFF. The chain employs TRBV7-8 and TRBJ1-1; D is undetermined. The CDR3 loop spans 17 amino acids. Per the germline V gene, CDR1 is SGHVS and CDR2 is FQNEAQ. Trimming stripped 4 bases from V and 0 bases from J, with 18 bases between.

The J gene is TRBJ1-5, the V gene TRBV5-1, with 7 bases aligning to TRBD1. V shed 2 bases, J shed 2 bases, and the junction held 4 bases outside the gene matches. CDR3 length: 15 amino acids. Germline V lookup: CDR1 SGHRS, CDR2 YFSETQ. DNA for the CDR3: TGCGCCAGCAGCTTAGGGGACAGCGGCAATCAGCCCCAGCATTTT. It encodes CASSLGDSGNQPQHF. Drawing the rest from reference TRBV5-1 and TRBJ1-5, the complete variable domain is KAGVTQTPRYLIKTRGQQVTLSCSPISGHRSVSWYQQTPGQGLQFLFEYFSETQRNKGNFPGRFSGRQFSNSRSEMNVSTLELGDSALYLCASSLGDSGNQPQHFGDGTRLSIL.

The CDR3 reads CASSVYRGGNTEAFF. For the CDR3, the DNA is TGTGCCAGCAGCGTTTACAGGGGGGGGAACACTGAAGCTTTCTTT. The rearrangement uses TRBV9 and TRBJ1-1, with 8 bases aligning to TRBD1. Germline trimming cut 2 bases from V and 1 base from J; bases unmatched to any gene: 4. This CDR3 region has 15 residues. Germline V CDR1 and CDR2: SGDLS, YYNGEE.

The chain links TRBV5-1 to TRBJ1-1, with D perhaps matching TRBD1 (6 bases). The V end was cut by 3 bases, the J end by 5 bases, with 20 bases between. CDR1 and CDR2 from the germline V gene are SGHRS and YFSETQ. This CDR3 has 16 amino acids. Written as DNA, the CDR3 is TGCGCCAGCAGCTCTACAGGGTGGGGAAGAGAAACTGAAGCTTTCTTT. It codes for CASSSTGWGRETEAFF.

This clone has a handful of counts. The chain carries TRBV2 and TRBJ1-1, with 7 bases fitting TRBD1. CDR1 and CDR2 (germline): SNHLY, FYNNEI. The length of the CDR3 is 14 residues. V was pared by 10 bases and J by 0 bases, with 8 bases of the junction left unmatched. Here the CDR3 DNA reads TGTGCCACCCGGACAGGAGGGATGAACACTGAAGCTTTCTTT. Its translation is CATRTGGMNTEAFF.

This rearrangement joins TRBV7-2 to TRBJ2-7; D might be TRBD2 (5 bases). From germline, CDR1 is SGHTA and CDR2 FQGNSA. The CDR3 contains 13 residues. Trimming took off 5 bases at V and 6 bases at J, with 14 bases between the two ends. In DNA, the CDR3 is TGTGCCAGCAGCCCCGGGAATCGCGTCGAGCAGTACTTC. It specifies CASSPGNRVEQYF.

This clone was detected a few times. V is TRBV7-9 and J is TRBJ2-7, with a possible D match to TRBD2 (5 bases). V was trimmed by 7 bases and J by 1 base, leaving 14 bases between them. Germline V CDR1 and CDR2: SEHNR, FQNEAQ (reference sequence). This CDR3 has 14 residues. This CDR3 is CASTEGWASYEQYF. The CDR3 DNA follows: TGTGCCAGCACCGAGGGCTGGGCATCCTACGAGCAGTACTTC.

V gene TRBV10-2 combines with J gene TRBJ2-3; no reliable D call. V lost 5 bases and J lost 1, with 7 bases in between. Germline-derived CDR1 and CDR2 are WSHSY and SAAADI. CDR3 length: 13 residues. This chain's CDR3 is CASSFQGTDTQYF. The CDR3 DNA reads as TGCGCCAGCAGTTTCCAGGGCACAGATACGCAGTATTTT.

This chain joins TRBV18 and TRBJ2-7; D is ambiguous. V lost 6 bases, J lost 1 base, and 13 bases lay in between. Per the germline V gene, CDR1 is KGHSH and CDR2 is LQKENI. CDR3 length: 14 amino acids. In DNA form, the CDR3 reads TGTGCCAGCTCGCTCTCCTCAGTGTCCTACGAGCAGTACTTC. Amino acid sequence: CASSLSSVSYEQYF. The variable domain in full, with the rest retrieved from reference TRBV18 and TRBJ2-7, is NAGVMQNPRHLVRRRGQEARLRCSPMKGHSHVYWYRQLPEEGLKFMVYLQKENIIDESGMPKERFSAEFPKEGPSILRIQQVVRGDSAAYFCASSLSSVSYEQYFGPGTRLTVT.

The chain uses TRBV4-1 and TRBJ1-1, with 7 bases matching TRBD1. The CDR3 runs 16 residues. V lost 1 base, J lost 2 bases, and 7 bases stayed unmatched. From germline, CDR1 is MGHRA and CDR2 YSYEKL. CDR3 in amino acids: CASSQVRQGLNTEAFF. The CDR3 DNA sequence: TGCGCCAGCAGCCAAGTTCGACAGGGTTTAAACACTGAAGCTTTCTTT.

This clone was picked up a small number of times. In DNA form, the CDR3 reads TGTGCCAGCTTTACGGCTGGAAACACCATATATTTT. Its translation is CASFTAGNTIYF. The chain links TRBV28 to TRBJ1-3; D remains ambiguous. The ends were cut back, 8 bases at V and 2 bases at J, with 7 bases in the middle. Germline assignment: CDR1 MDHEN and CDR2 SYDVKM. The CDR3 extends over 12 amino acids.

J is TRBJ2-1 and V is TRBV19, with TRBD2 matching 14 bases. The CDR3 extends over 18 amino acids. V trimming: 7 bases; J trimming: 4 bases; junction bases outside the gene matches: 12. The V gene's germline CDR1 is LNHDA and CDR2 SQIVND (reference sequence). The DNA for the CDR3 is TGTGCCAGTACCCCGGGACTAGCGGGAGAGACCCTGTACAATGAGCAGTTCTTC. Amino acid sequence: CASTPGLAGETLYNEQFF. Drawing the rest from reference TRBV19 and TRBJ2-1, the complete variable domain is DGGITQSPKYLFRKEGQNVTLSCEQNLNHDAMYWYRQDPGQGLRLIYYSQIVNDFQKGDIAEGYSVSREKKESFPLTVTSAQKNPTAFYLCASTPGLAGETLYNEQFFGPGTRLTVL.

J is TRBJ1-2 and V is TRBV9; TRBD1 is a possible D gene (5 bases). The V gene's germline CDR1 is SGDLS and CDR2 YYNGEE. V dropped 3 bases and J dropped 8 bases, with 20 bases sitting between them. The CDR3 length is 15 residues. This chain's CDR3 is CASSARIEGVSGYTF. The CDR3 bases are TGTGCCAGCAGCGCGAGGATCGAAGGGGTATCCGGCTACACCTTC.